This T cell receptor beta chain originates from a study of blood T cells in healthy people across ages. A sample-barcoded 5' primer and a J-beta primer mix were used in a second PCR of about 7 to 12 cycles. A 12-random-nucleotide template-switch adaptor tagged each cDNA molecule. Via MiXCR, TCRdb re-called the 5' RACE reads, giving one row per CDR3 protein. Among 1.5 million to 2 million distinct CDR3 sequences listed, 49% were seen once. Study-wide results and caveats: One million T cells yielded diversity estimates that were considered underestimates.

This CDR3 comprises 15 residues. Germline V gene lookup returns CDR1 LGHDT and CDR2 YNNKEL (reference sequence). The V and J ends lost 5 bases and 5 bases respectively, with 19 bases between them. This clonotype was seen a handful of times. Its antigen is unidentified. The rearrangement links TRBV3-1 to TRBJ2-7; D tentatively fits TRBD1 or TRBD2 (7 bases each). The sequence came from a woman aged 40 to 50 in good health. Specimen: blood. CDR3 DNA sequence: TGTGCCAGCAGCTTTCCGAGACAGGGAGGGCACGAGCAGTACTTC. Protein sequence: CASSFPRQGGHEQYF.